Presented here are 9 T cell receptor beta chains from one specimen sequenced in a study of identical twins. A single record per CDR3 protein comes from TCRdb applying MiXCR to the 5' RACE reads. The table lists about 530,000 distinct CDR3 sequences, about 22% of them singletons. The sample was also reused in another study, on yellow fever vaccine responses in identical twins.

Sequencing input: CD4+ T cells sorted from blood. The source of these receptors is a woman aged 18-35 years in good health.

The chain joins TRBV12-3 or TRBV12-4 to TRBJ2-1; D unclear. Trimming removed 6 bases from V and 7 bases from J, with 7 bases in between. This CDR3 has 11 amino acids. CDR3 amino acids: CASRQLNEQFF. In nucleotides, the CDR3 is TGTGCCAGCAGACAGTTAAATGAGCAGTTCTTC.

The chain combines TRBV5-8 with TRBJ2-1; 11 bases align to TRBD2. CDR1 is SGHTS, CDR2 YDEGEE, per germline. This CDR3 is 17 amino acids long. V gave up 1 base and J gave up 5 bases; unmatched junction bases: 8. CDR3 in amino acids: CASSLLLSGLADNEQFF. As DNA, the CDR3 is TGTGCCAGCAGCTTGTTGTTGTCGGGACTAGCGGACAATGAGCAGTTCTTC.

There are many counts of this clonotype. This rearrangement joins TRBV12-3 or TRBV12-4 to TRBJ1-5; maybe TRBD1 (6 bases). The CDR3 consists of 14 residues. V was trimmed by 3 bases and J by 5 bases, leaving 11 bases between them. CDR3 DNA sequence: TGTGCCAGCAGTTTCATGGGGGCGGATCAGCCCCAGCATTTT. Its translation is CASSFMGADQPQHF.

The chain links TRBV11-2 to TRBJ1-3, with a weak D call TRBD1 (5 bases). CDR1 SGHAT and CDR2 FQNNGV come from the germline V gene. Deletions cut 6 bases from V and 4 bases from J, with 16 bases between. CDR3 length: 15 amino acids. CDR3 sequence reads: CASRLGETGGNTIYF. The CDR3 coding sequence is TGTGCCAGCAGACTAGGGGAGACCGGAGGAAACACCATATATTTT.

The chain joins TRBV19 to TRBJ2-2; unclear D gene. This CDR3 is 14 amino acids long. Germline CDR1 reads LNHDA; CDR2 reads SQIVND (reference sequence). The V end lost 3 bases, the J end lost 5 bases, and 10 bases lay between the germline ends. CDR3 nucleotides: TGTGCCAGTAGTATTGGGCAGCAGACCGGGGAGCTGTTTTTT. The encoded protein is CASSIGQQTGELFF.

This clonotype was counted many times. The genes are TRBV27 and TRBJ2-1; either TRBD1 or TRBD2 may fit D (5 bases each). The CDR3 has 14 amino acids. V was shortened by 3 bases and J by 10 bases, with 16 bases between the two germline ends. The germline V gene has CDR1 MNHEY and CDR2 SMNVEV (reference sequence). DNA of the CDR3: TGTGCCAGCAGTTTGGGCCTTCCAGGGAGAGAGCAGTTCTTC. As protein: CASSLGLPGREQFF.

V is TRBV20-1 and J is TRBJ2-5; 11 nucleotides line up with TRBD2. The CDR3 covers 14 residues. Germline assignment: CDR1 DFQATT and CDR2 SNEGSKA (reference sequence). V was pared by 6 bases and J by 4 bases, with 7 bases of the junction left unmatched. The CDR3 sequence: CSARIAGGLETQYF. CDR3 sequence (DNA): TGCAGTGCGAGAATAGCGGGAGGGCTAGAGACCCAGTACTTC.

This clonotype was seen only a few times. The J gene is TRBJ1-2, the V gene TRBV29-1, with D uncertain. Germline CDR1 SQVTM, CDR2 ANQGSEA. The V and J ends lost 3 bases and 1 base respectively, with 15 bases between them. This CDR3 has 15 amino acids. As DNA, the CDR3 is TGCAGCGTTGACTCGGGTCTCGGTAATAACTATGGCTACACCTTC. Amino acid sequence: CSVDSGLGNNYGYTF.

This clonotype has a handful of counts. This chain links TRBV12-3 or TRBV12-4 with TRBJ2-7; maybe TRBD2 (6 bases). V dropped 4 bases and J dropped 6 bases, with 10 bases sitting between them. The CDR3 has 12 residues. CDR3 bases: TGTGCCAGCAGTTCCCTGGGGGGCGAGCAGTACTTC. Translated: CASSSLGGEQYF.